This TCR beta chain was observed in a study of T cell changes during pregnancy in multiple sclerosis. This table comes from immunoSEQ multiplex PCR, and its TCRdb copy is limited to in-frame clones, with some not included. The sample has some 95,000 clones; 92% are singletons. The ends lost 6 bases at V and 8 bases at J; junction bases unmatched: 12. Per the germline V gene, CDR1 is SNHLY and CDR2 is FYNNEI. The CDR3 has 16 residues. The gene calls are TRBV2 and TRBJ1-4, with 10 bases that match TRBD1. Sequences were derived from peripheral blood, sampled in the first trimester of pregnancy. The receptor was derived from a female donor with multiple sclerosis, enrolled in a pregnancy study. The CDR3 protein is CASRESRQGALEKLFF. DNA for the CDR3: TGTGCCAGCAGGGAATCCCGACAGGGGGCGTTAGAAAAACTGTTTTTT.